The sample holds one count of the clone carrying this T cell receptor (beta chain). This entry is derived from a study of blood T cell repertoires in COVID-19. Sequencing was performed with immunoSEQ multiplex PCR; in TCRdb, only in-frame clones are kept and a portion is missing. The sample carries 430,000 or so clones, approximately 87% recorded once. The germline V gene encodes CDR1 LNHNV and CDR2 YYDKDF (reference sequence). With 1 base removed from V and 5 bases from J, the gap between germline ends came to 12 bases. The CDR3 sequence is 15 residues long. The clonotype was recovered from a woman between 40 and 50 years old who had recovered from COVID-19. Material for sequencing was PBMCs or T cells enriched from blood (not recorded which). This chain connects TRBV15 to TRBJ2-1; perhaps TRBD1 as D (5 bases). CDR3 in DNA: TGTGCCACCAGCAGAGGGCAGGGAATGAACAATGAGCAGTTCTTC. This gives the protein CATSRGQGMNNEQFF.